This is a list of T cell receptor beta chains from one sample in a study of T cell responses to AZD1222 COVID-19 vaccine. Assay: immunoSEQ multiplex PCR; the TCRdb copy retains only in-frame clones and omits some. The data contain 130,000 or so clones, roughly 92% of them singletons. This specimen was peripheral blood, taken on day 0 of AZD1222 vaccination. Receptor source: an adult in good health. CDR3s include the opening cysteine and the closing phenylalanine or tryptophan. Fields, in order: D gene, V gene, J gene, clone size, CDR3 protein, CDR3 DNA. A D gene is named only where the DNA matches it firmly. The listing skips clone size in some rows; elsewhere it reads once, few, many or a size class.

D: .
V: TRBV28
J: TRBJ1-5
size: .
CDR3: CASTTQGNQPQHF
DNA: TGTGCCAGCACCACCCAGGGGAATCAGCCCCAGCATTTT

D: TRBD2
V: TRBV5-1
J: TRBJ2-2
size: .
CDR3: CASSPGLDVVSAGELFF
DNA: TGCGCCAGCAGCCCCGGACTAGACGTCGTGTCCGCCGGGGAGCTGTTTTTT

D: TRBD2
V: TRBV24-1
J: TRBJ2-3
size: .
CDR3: CATSLAGGTDTQYF
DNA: TGTGCCACCAGTCTAGCGGGGGGCACAGATACGCAGTATTTT

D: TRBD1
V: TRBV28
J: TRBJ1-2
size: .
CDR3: CASRLDRVYGYTF
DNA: TGTGCCAGCAGACTTGACAGGGTCTATGGCTACACCTTC

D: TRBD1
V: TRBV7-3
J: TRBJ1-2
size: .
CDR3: CASSLGIQGGGYTF
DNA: TGTGCCAGCAGCTTAGGGATACAGGGGGGTGGCTACACCTTC

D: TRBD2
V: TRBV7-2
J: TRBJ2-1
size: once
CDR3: CASSLTSGRYNEQFF
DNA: TGTGCCAGCAGCTTAACTAGCGGGCGTTACAATGAGCAGTTCTTC

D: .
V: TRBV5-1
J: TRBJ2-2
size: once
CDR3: CASDEGAAGTGELFF
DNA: TGCGCCAGCGACGAGGGAGCCGCCGGCACCGGGGAGCTGTTTTTT

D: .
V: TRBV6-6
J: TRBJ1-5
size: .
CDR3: CASSFLEAINQPQHF
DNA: TGTGCCAGCAGTTTCCTCGAAGCCATCAATCAGCCCCAGCATTTT

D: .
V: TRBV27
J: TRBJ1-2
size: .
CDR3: CASSLRWTTTSSGYTF
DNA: TGTGCCAGCAGTTTACGATGGACGACGACGTCTAGTGGCTACACCTTC

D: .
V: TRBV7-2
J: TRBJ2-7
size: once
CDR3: CASSLLSSPYEQYF
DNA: TGTGCCAGCAGCTTGTTGAGCTCTCCCTACGAGCAGTACTTC

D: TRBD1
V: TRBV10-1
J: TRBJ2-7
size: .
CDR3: CASSRDRTREQYF
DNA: TGCGCCAGCAGCCGGGACAGGACGCGGGAGCAGTACTTC

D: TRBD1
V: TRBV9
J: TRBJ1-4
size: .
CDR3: CASSRKPTGGTNEKLFF
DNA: TGTGCCAGCAGCCGGAAGCCTACAGGGGGGACTAATGAAAAACTGTTTTTT

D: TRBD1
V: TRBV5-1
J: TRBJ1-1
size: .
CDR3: CAGTVNKGQSLNTEAFF
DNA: TGCGCCGGAACCGTGAATAAGGGACAGTCCCTTAACACTGAAGCTTTCTTT

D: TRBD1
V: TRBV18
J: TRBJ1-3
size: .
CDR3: CASSPQGQGGNTIYF
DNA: TGTGCCAGCTCACCACAGGGACAGGGTGGAAACACCATATATTTT

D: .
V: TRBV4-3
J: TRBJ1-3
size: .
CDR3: CASSQDSGDSGNTIYF
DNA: TGCGCCAGCAGCCAAGATTCCGGGGACTCTGGAAACACCATATATTTT

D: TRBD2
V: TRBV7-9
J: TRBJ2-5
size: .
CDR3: CASSPGTSGANKETQYF
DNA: TGTGCCAGCAGCCCCGGGACTAGCGGGGCAAACAAAGAGACCCAGTACTTC

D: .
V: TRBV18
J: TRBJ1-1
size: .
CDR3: CASSPAGPF
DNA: TGTGCCAGCTCACCGGCGGGTCCGTTT

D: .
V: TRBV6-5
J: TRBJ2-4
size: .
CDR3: CATQSGTAGLIQYF
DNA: TGTGCCACACAATCCGGGACGGCGGGTCTCATTCAGTACTTC

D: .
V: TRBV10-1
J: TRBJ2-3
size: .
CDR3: CASSDFGQDTQYF
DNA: TGCGCCAGCAGTGATTTTGGTCAGGATACGCAGTATTTT

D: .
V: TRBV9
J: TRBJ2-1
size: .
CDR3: CASSVNRVTNEQFF
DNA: TGTGCCAGCAGCGTCAACAGGGTGACCAATGAGCAGTTCTTC

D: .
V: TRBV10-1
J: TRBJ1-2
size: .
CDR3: CASSDSNYGYTF
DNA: TGCGCCAGCAGTGACAGCAACTATGGCTACACCTTC

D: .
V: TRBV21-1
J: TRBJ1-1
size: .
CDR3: CASSTGVGTEAFF
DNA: TGTGCCAGCAGTACAGGGGTGGGCACTGAAGCTTTCTTT

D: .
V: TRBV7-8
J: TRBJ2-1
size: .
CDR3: CASSQGPSGVAYNEQFF
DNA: TGTGCCAGCAGCCAGGGACCATCCGGTGTCGCCTACAATGAGCAGTTCTTC

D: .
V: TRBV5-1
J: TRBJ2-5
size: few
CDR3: CASSLIQETQYF
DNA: TGCGCCAGCAGCTTAATCCAAGAGACCCAGTACTTC

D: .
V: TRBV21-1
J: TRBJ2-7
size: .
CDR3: CASSKAERWGGYEQYF
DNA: TGTGCCAGCAGCAAAGCGGAACGTTGGGGAGGCTACGAGCAGTACTTC

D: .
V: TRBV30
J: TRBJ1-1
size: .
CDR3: CAWRGLDTEAFF
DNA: TGTGCCTGGAGGGGGCTAGACACTGAAGCTTTCTTT

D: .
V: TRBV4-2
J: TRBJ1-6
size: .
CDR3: CASSQGGVSVGSPLHF
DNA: TGTGCCAGCAGCCAAGGGGGGGTTTCGGTGGGGTCACCCCTCCACTTT

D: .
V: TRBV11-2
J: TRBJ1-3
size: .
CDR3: CASSLEGRTGNTIYF
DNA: TGTGCCAGCAGCTTAGAGGGACGCACTGGAAACACCATATATTTT

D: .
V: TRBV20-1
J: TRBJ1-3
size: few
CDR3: CSASDVANTIYF
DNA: TGCAGTGCTAGTGACGTTGCAAACACCATATATTTT

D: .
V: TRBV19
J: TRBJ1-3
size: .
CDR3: CASRLTEVSGNTIYF
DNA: TGTGCCAGTAGGCTTACAGAGGTCTCTGGAAACACCATATATTTT

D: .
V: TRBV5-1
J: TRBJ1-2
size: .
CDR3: CASSLAGDAYGYTF
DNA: TGCGCCAGCAGCTTGGCCGGGGACGCCTATGGCTACACCTTC

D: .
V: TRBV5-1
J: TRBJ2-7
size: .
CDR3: CASSLGGQIYEQYF
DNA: TGCGCCAGCAGCTTGGGGGGACAAATTTACGAGCAGTACTTC

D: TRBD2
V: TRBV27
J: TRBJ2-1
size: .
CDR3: CASSLSGGTYNEQFF
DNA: TGTGCCAGCAGTTTAAGCGGGGGTACCTACAATGAGCAGTTCTTC

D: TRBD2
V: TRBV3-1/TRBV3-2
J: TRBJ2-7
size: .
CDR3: CASAKAASGAYEQYF
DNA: TGTGCCAGCGCAAAGGCGGCTAGCGGGGCCTACGAGCAGTACTTC

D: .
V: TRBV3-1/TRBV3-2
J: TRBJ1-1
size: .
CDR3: CASSHEGRNTEAFF
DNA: TGTGCCAGCAGCCATGAAGGGAGGAACACTGAAGCTTTCTTT

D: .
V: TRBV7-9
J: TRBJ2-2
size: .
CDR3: CASSLDVSGELFF
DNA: TGTGCCAGCAGCCTTGATGTTTCCGGGGAGCTGTTTTTT

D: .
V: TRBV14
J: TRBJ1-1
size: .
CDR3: CASSIDAGTGMNTEAFF
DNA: TGTGCCAGCAGCATTGATGCGGGAACGGGTATGAACACTGAAGCTTTCTTT

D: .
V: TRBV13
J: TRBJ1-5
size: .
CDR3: CASSFGTDQPQHF
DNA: TGTGCCAGCAGCTTCGGCACAGATCAGCCCCAGCATTTT

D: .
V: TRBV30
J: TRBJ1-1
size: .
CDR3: CAWSVRGETEAFF
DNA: TGTGCCTGGAGTGTAAGGGGAGAGACTGAAGCTTTCTTT

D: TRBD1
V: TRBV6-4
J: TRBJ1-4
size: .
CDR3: CASRRTGAVGEKLFF
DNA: TGTGCCAGCCGCCGGACAGGGGCTGTTGGAGAAAAACTGTTTTTT

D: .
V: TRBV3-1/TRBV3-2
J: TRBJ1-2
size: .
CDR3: CASSQRQSPNYGYTF
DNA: TGTGCCAGCAGTCAAAGACAGAGTCCCAACTATGGCTACACCTTC

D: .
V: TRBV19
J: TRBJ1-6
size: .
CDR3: CASRSRGQSSYNSPLHF
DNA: TGTGCCAGTAGATCGCGGGGCCAGAGCTCCTATAATTCACCCCTCCACTTT

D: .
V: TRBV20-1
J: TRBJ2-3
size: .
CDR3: CSASEAGGTDTQYF
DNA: TGCAGTGCTAGTGAAGCGGGTGGCACAGATACGCAGTATTTT